Presented here are 20 T cell receptor beta chains from one specimen sequenced in a study of read filtering for tumor transcriptome and immune sequencing. From around 440 ng of RNA, a library with molecular barcoded alpha/delta and beta/gamma adaptors was made. Each CDR3 protein is one row after TCRdb ran MiXCR on the reads. The sample lists 60,000 or so distinct CDR3 sequences, roughly 20% seen once, with under 13% in the top ten. Sequences were obtained from a population of CD138-negative cells sorted from bone marrow. The receptors derive from a donor aged 40 or over with multiple myeloma.

There are a few counts of this clonotype. The chain carries TRBV14 and TRBJ2-3; maybe TRBD2 (6 bases). CDR1 is SGHDN and CDR2 is FVKESK in the germline V gene. The CDR3 is 15 amino acids. The V gene lost 2 bases and the J gene lost 1 base, with 10 bases spanning the gap. The CDR3 DNA reads as TGTGCCAGCAGCCAACAACTAGCTGGCACAGATACGCAGTATTTT. Amino acids: CASSQQLAGTDTQYF.

Note on this clonotype: This may arise from a read error, as a much more abundant clone is one base away. The chain joins TRBV11-1 to TRBJ2-1, with 9 bases fitting TRBD1. Losses at the gene ends were 3 bases for V and 9 bases for J; bases not matched to a gene: 18. CDR1 SGHAT and CDR2 FQDESV come from the germline V gene (reference sequence). This CDR3 has 18 residues. CDR3 nucleotide sequence: TGTGCCAGCAGCTTTCGCGGTGGAGGTACACAGGGGGCGAGTGAGCAGTTCTTC. It codes for CASSFRGGGTQGASEQFF.

The sample holds many counts of this clonotype. The J gene is TRBJ2-3, the V gene TRBV20-1; TRBD2 matches 13 bases. This CDR3 has 16 residues. The trim removed 5 bases at V and 4 bases at J, leaving 9 bases unmatched. Germline CDR1 and CDR2: DFQATT and SNEGSKA (reference sequence). In DNA form, the CDR3 reads TGCAGTGCTGAGGGACTAGCGGGGTGGTCGGCAGATACGCAGTATTTT. Its protein is CSAEGLAGWSADTQYF.

V usage is TRBV29-1 and J usage is TRBJ2-3; the D is unclear. The germline V and J ends were trimmed by 0 bases and 2 bases, with 3 bases remaining between them. The germline CDR1 and CDR2 sequences are SQVTM and ANQGSEA. The CDR3 totals 12 residues. CDR3 in DNA: TGCAGCGTTGAAGAGACCACAGATACGCAGTATTTT. Translation gives CSVEETTDTQYF.

This clonotype was detected ten times or more. The V call is TRBV20-1, the J call TRBJ2-1; 11 positions match TRBD2. Germline V lookup: CDR1 DFQATT, CDR2 SNEGSKA (reference sequence). The V and J ends lost 2 bases and 3 bases, in that order; junction bases with no gene match: 0. There are 14 residues in the CDR3. CDR3 nucleotide sequence: TGCAGTGCTAGACTAGCGGGGGGCTACAATGAGCAGTTCTTC. It yields the protein CSARLAGGYNEQFF.

There are many counts of this clonotype. Here the CDR3 reads CASSLVSGGYTGELFF. The CDR3 region has the DNA TGTGCCAGCAGCTTAGTTAGCGGGGGATACACCGGGGAGCTGTTTTTT. The rearrangement uses TRBV11-2 and TRBJ2-2, with 9 nucleotides matching TRBD2. The CDR3 sequence is 16 residues long. After removal of 1 base from V and 3 bases from J, the junction contained 3 bases not matched to a gene. Germline CDR1 reads SGHAT; CDR2 reads FQNNGV.

This clonotype was recorded many times. The V gene is TRBV4-1, the J gene TRBJ2-5, with TRBD2 identical over 10 bases. CDR1 and CDR2 (germline): MGHRA, YSYEKL. The V segment lost 3 bases and the J segment 5 bases; nucleotides outside the gene matches: 9. The CDR3 runs 16 residues. CDR3 residues: CASSQTPPSGSETQYF. CDR3 DNA: TGCGCCAGCAGCCAGACCCCCCCTAGCGGGAGCGAGACCCAGTACTTC.

This sequence joins TRBV30 and TRBJ1-6; 7 bases agree with TRBD1. The CDR3 covers 13 residues. The germline CDR1 and CDR2 sequences are GTSNPN and SVGIG (reference sequence). The CDR3 protein is CAVRDRENSPLHF. DNA of the CDR3: TGTGCAGTGAGAGACAGGGAGAATTCACCCCTCCACTTT. The full variable domain, completed using reference TRBV30 and TRBJ1-6, is SQTIHQWPATLVQPVGSPLSLECTVEGTSNPNLYWYRQAAGRGLQLLFYSVGIGQISSEVPQNLSASRPQDRQFILSSKKLLLSDSGFYLCAVRDRENSPLHFGNGTRLTVT.

About this clonotype: This is likely an artifact of a read error, given a far larger clone one base away. The genes are TRBV12-3 or TRBV12-4 and TRBJ1-6; no clear D gene. The CDR3 has 15 amino acids. For the CDR3, the DNA is TGTGCCAGCAGTACTCTTGGGGTTTATAATCCACCCCTCCACTTT. Residues: CASSTLGVYNPPLHF.

This clonotype was picked up many times. The rearrangement joins TRBV5-4 to TRBJ2-1; no reliable D call. Trimming took 0 bases from V and 7 from J, leaving 8 bases between them. Germline CDR1 SGHNT, CDR2 YYREEE (reference sequence). This CDR3 is built from 13 residues. Here the CDR3 DNA reads TGTGCCAGCAGCTTGGAAGTGGCGAATGAGCAGTTCTTC. Translating gives CASSLEVANEQFF.

Many counts were recorded for this clonotype. The chain links TRBV7-6 to TRBJ2-5; the D gene is possibly TRBD1 (5 bases). Germline V lookup: CDR1 SGHVS, CDR2 FNYEAQ. The CDR3 runs to 13 residues. The V end was cut by 1 base, the J end by 5 bases, with 8 bases between. CDR3 loop: CASSLGGRETQYF. In DNA form, the CDR3 reads TGTGCCAGCAGCTTAGGGGGCCGGGAGACCCAGTACTTC. Full variable domain (remainder filled in from reference TRBV7-6 and TRBJ2-5): GAGVSQSPRYKVTKRGQDVALRCDPISGHVSLYWYRQALGQGPEFLTYFNYEAQQDKSGLPNDRFSAERPEGSISTLTIQRTEQRDSAMYRCASSLGGRETQYFGPGTRLLVL.

This clonotype was picked up many times. V and J are TRBV6-4 and TRBJ1-5; TRBD1 might be the D (6 bases). Looked up from germline, CDR1 is MRHNA and CDR2 is SNTAGT. Trimming shortened V by 0 bases and J by 7 bases, and 13 bases separated the two germline ends. The CDR3 spans 15 residues. The CDR3 nucleotides read TGTGCCAGCAGTGACTCAGGGAGGGGGTACCAGCCCCAGCATTTT. As protein: CASSDSGRGYQPQHF.

This clonotype rates as medium-sized. The chain links TRBV2 to TRBJ2-1; 14 bases fit TRBD2. The CDR3 covers 15 residues. The germline V gene encodes CDR1 SNHLY and CDR2 FYNNEI. Trimming removed 5 bases from V and 8 bases from J; junction bases left unmatched: 5. CDR3 nucleotides: TGTGCCAGCAGTTCGGGACTAGCGGGAGCGCATGAGCAGTTCTTC. Translating it yields CASSSGLAGAHEQFF.

Concerning this clonotype itself: This may stem from a read error, because a much larger clone lies one nucleotide away. V is TRBV5-1 and J is TRBJ1-4, with 7 nucleotides matching TRBD1. The CDR3 has 15 amino acids. V trimming: 4 bases; J trimming: 8 bases; junction bases outside the gene matches: 11. Germline V gives CDR1 SGHRS, CDR2 YFSETQ. The CDR3 region is CASSELDRVQEKLFF. CDR3 sequence (DNA): TGCGCCAGCAGCGAGCTCGACAGGGTGCAGGAAAAACTGTTTTTT.

This clonotype showed up many times. The gene calls are TRBV29-1 and TRBJ2-5; possible D gene TRBD2, 7 bases. The V gene lost 0 bases and the J gene lost 7 bases, with 15 bases spanning the gap. The germline V gene encodes CDR1 SQVTM and CDR2 ANQGSEA. The CDR3 runs 14 residues. The DNA for the CDR3 is TGCAGCGTTGAAGATTGGGGCGGGGGCGGGACCCAGTACTTC. Translation: CSVEDWGGGGTQYF.

This clonotype was found many times. The chain employs TRBV20-1 and TRBJ2-5; the D gene could be TRBD1 or TRBD2 (7 bases each). There are 15 residues in the CDR3. Trimming pared 0 bases from V and 3 bases from J, leaving 14 bases between. The germline CDR1 and CDR2 sequences are DFQATT and SNEGSKA (reference sequence). The CDR3 DNA sequence: TGCAGTGCTAGAGATGGGGGAGGGGGCGAAGAGACCCAGTACTTC. Translated: CSARDGGGGEETQYF.

Note on this clonotype: One end of the junction does not line up with germline, which may come from a read error. The rearrangement links TRBV12-3 or TRBV12-4 to TRBJ2-2; 8 bases line up with TRBD2. This CDR3 is built from 15 residues. DNA for the CDR3: TGTGTCAGCAGTTTAGAACTAGCGGTCACCGGGGAGCTGTTTTTT. Protein sequence: CVSSLELAVTGELFF.

This clonotype was seen repeatedly, ten times or more. The chain combines TRBV29-1 with TRBJ1-2; maybe TRBD1 (6 bases). From germline, CDR1 is SQVTM and CDR2 ANQGSEA. V dropped 0 bases and J dropped 9 bases, with 14 bases sitting between them. The CDR3 has 13 residues. CDR3 sequence reads: CSVEDTGLVSYTF. The CDR3 coding sequence is TGCAGCGTTGAAGATACAGGGTTGGTTAGCTACACCTTC.

Points on this clonotype: A junction end diverges from the germline sequence, so it may reflect a read error. The J gene is TRBJ2-5, the V gene TRBV19; unclear D gene. The CDR3 length is 14 residues. Germline V gene lookup returns CDR1 LNHDA and CDR2 SQIVND (reference sequence). CDR3 coding DNA: TGTGCCACTGCATTCTGGGGAAACCAAGAGACCCGGTACTTC. Translating gives CATAFWGNQETRYF.

This clonotype has at least ten counts. J is TRBJ1-1 and V is TRBV3-1; 10 nucleotides match TRBD1. Trimming at V came to 3 bases and at J to 9 bases, leaving 1 base not matched to a gene. Germline V CDR1 and CDR2: LGHDT, YNNKEL (reference sequence). The CDR3 totals 12 residues. The CDR3 DNA sequence: TGTGCCAGCAGCCAGGGACAGGGGCAAGCTTTCTTT. This gives the protein CASSQGQGQAFF.